Following are 14 T cell receptor beta chains from one sample sequenced in a study of neoadjuvant anti-PD-1 for oral cavity cancer. TCRdb keeps only in-frame clones here, not all; method: immunoSEQ multiplex PCR. The sample contains 60,000 to 75,000 clones, over 70% of which appear only once. The sequenced sample was PBMCs, obtained before nivolumab (anti-PD-1) treatment. These receptors came from a person between 40 and 80 years old with oral cavity squamous cell carcinoma.

V is TRBV28 and J is TRBJ2-3; the D is unclear. Germline V CDR1 and CDR2: MDHEN, SYDVKM. The CDR3 spans 13 residues. V was clipped by 10 bases and J by 0 bases, with 11 bases between them. For the CDR3, the DNA is TGTGCCACTCGACTGGCCAGCACAGATACGCAGTATTTT. Protein product: CATRLASTDTQYF.

This sequence joins TRBV5-1 and TRBJ1-2, with D possibly TRBD1 on 5 matching bases. Germline V lookup: CDR1 SGHRS, CDR2 YFSETQ. Trimming shortened V by 6 bases and J by 4 bases, and 19 bases separated the two germline ends. The CDR3 spans 15 residues. CDR3 sequence reads: CASNSFPTGVYGYTF. The CDR3 bases are TGCGCCAGCAATTCATTCCCAACAGGTGTCTATGGCTACACCTTC.

V is TRBV7-8 and J is TRBJ2-1; TRBD1 aligns across 8 bases. The length of the CDR3 is 17 residues. Germline V gives CDR1 SGHVS, CDR2 FQNEAQ. The ends lost 1 base at V and 1 base at J; junction bases unmatched: 6. The CDR3 DNA follows: TGTGCCAGCAGCTTAGGGACAGGGCCTATTTCCTACAATGAGCAGTTCTTC. Residues: CASSLGTGPISYNEQFF.

The CDR3 loop reads CASSAQGAYGYTF. CDR3 bases: TGCGCCAGCAGTGCGCAGGGGGCTTATGGCTACACCTTC. This chain uses TRBV10-1 with TRBJ1-2; 8 nucleotides match TRBD1. Germline CDR1 WNHNN, CDR2 SYGVQD (reference sequence). The V segment lost 4 bases and the J segment 5 bases; nucleotides outside the gene matches: 3. The CDR3 totals 13 residues.

The chain employs TRBV30 and TRBJ2-5, with 7 nucleotides matching TRBD2. This CDR3 has 15 residues. Germline assignment: CDR1 GTSNPN and CDR2 SVGIG (reference sequence). V gave up 0 bases and J gave up 5 bases; unmatched junction bases: 9. The CDR3 loop reads CAWSVPGGSGETQYF. The CDR3 DNA follows: TGTGCCTGGAGTGTACCTGGCGGGAGTGGGGAGACCCAGTACTTC.

A remark on this clone: One junction end disagrees with the germline gene, perhaps due to a read error. The genes are TRBV6-4 and TRBJ2-1; D unclear. The CDR3 contains 15 residues. In germline, CDR1 is MRHNA, CDR2 SNTAGT. The CDR3 loop is CASSDSAGSYNERFF. In nucleotides, the CDR3 is TGTGCCAGCAGTGACTCGGCAGGCTCCTACAATGAGCGGTTCTTC.

V usage is TRBV19 and J usage is TRBJ2-7; 10 bases match TRBD1. CDR3 length equals 12 residues. Trimming took 10 bases from V and 3 from J; bases not matched to a gene: 3. Germline-derived CDR1 and CDR2 are LNHDA and SQIVND (reference sequence). The CDR3 spells CATGQGIYEQYF. For the CDR3, the DNA is TGTGCCACGGGACAGGGGATCTACGAGCAGTACTTC.

The chain uses TRBV27 and TRBJ1-2; D not resolved. V lost 6 bases to trimming and J lost 2 bases, with 10 bases between them. The germline gives CDR1 MNHEY, CDR2 SMNVEV (reference sequence). The CDR3 totals 13 residues. CDR3 protein: CASRAPINYGYTF. CDR3 DNA sequence: TGTGCCAGCAGAGCTCCCATCAACTATGGCTACACCTTC.

This chain connects TRBV5-1 to TRBJ2-7, with D unclear. CDR3 length: 16 residues. Trimming pared 1 base from V and 6 bases from J, leaving 20 bases between. Germline CDR1 is SGHRS and CDR2 is YFSETQ. CDR3 protein: CASSLQPQVGSGEQYF. CDR3 bases: TGCGCCAGCAGCTTGCAGCCCCAGGTTGGTTCGGGCGAGCAGTACTTC. Filled out from reference TRBV5-1 and TRBJ2-7, the complete variable domain reads KAGVTQTPRYLIKTRGQQVTLSCSPISGHRSVSWYQQTPGQGLQFLFEYFSETQRNKGNFPGRFSGRQFSNSRSEMNVSTLELGDSALYLCASSLQPQVGSGEQYFGPGTRLTVT.

The chain recombines TRBV6-4 with TRBJ2-4, with 12 bases lining up with TRBD2. There are 21 residues in the CDR3. The V and J ends lost 2 bases and 1 base, in that order; junction bases with no gene match: 15. The germline V gene has CDR1 MRHNA and CDR2 SNTAGT. CDR3 DNA sequence: TGTGCCAGCAGTGACCACTGGGTTCTAGCGGGAGGGCTCACCGCCAAAAACATTCAGTACTTC. Its translation is CASSDHWVLAGGLTAKNIQYF.

This rearrangement joins TRBV11-2 to TRBJ2-3, with a tentative D call TRBD2 (7 bases). V lost 5 bases and J 6 bases, leaving 18 bases between the germline ends. Looked up from germline, CDR1 is SGHAT and CDR2 is FQNNGV. The CDR3 is 15 residues long. The CDR3 coding sequence is TGTGCCAGCAGCCGCACGGGGGGCCAGGGGGATACGCAGTATTTT. Translating it yields CASSRTGGQGDTQYF.

The chain is built from TRBV5-1 and TRBJ2-6; 7 bases agree with TRBD1. J lost 0 bases, V lost 2 bases, and 2 bases had no gene match. The CDR3 spans 16 residues. Germline V lookup: CDR1 SGHRS, CDR2 YFSETQ. The CDR3 region has the DNA TGCGCCAGCAGCTTAGGGACAGTCTCTGGGGCCAACGTCCTGACTTTC. Translation gives CASSLGTVSGANVLTF.

The V gene is TRBV10-1, the J gene TRBJ2-7; 8 bases line up with TRBD2. The CDR3 runs to 14 residues. Germline values: CDR1 WNHNN, CDR2 SYGVQD (reference sequence). The V gene end was trimmed by 4 bases and the J gene end by 4 bases; junction bases not matched to a gene: 6. CDR3 DNA: TGCGCCAGCAGTGCCGGACTAGCCGGTTACGAGCAGTACTTC. It translates to CASSAGLAGYEQYF.

The chain recombines TRBV25-1 with TRBJ1-5; D is unclear. The CDR3 consists of 14 residues. V was trimmed by 3 bases and J by 4 bases, leaving 10 bases between them. The germline CDR1 and CDR2 sequences are MGHDK and SYGVNS. CDR3 protein: CASSDGSLNQPQHF. The CDR3 DNA sequence: TGTGCCAGCAGTGACGGAAGTCTAAATCAGCCCCAGCATTTT.